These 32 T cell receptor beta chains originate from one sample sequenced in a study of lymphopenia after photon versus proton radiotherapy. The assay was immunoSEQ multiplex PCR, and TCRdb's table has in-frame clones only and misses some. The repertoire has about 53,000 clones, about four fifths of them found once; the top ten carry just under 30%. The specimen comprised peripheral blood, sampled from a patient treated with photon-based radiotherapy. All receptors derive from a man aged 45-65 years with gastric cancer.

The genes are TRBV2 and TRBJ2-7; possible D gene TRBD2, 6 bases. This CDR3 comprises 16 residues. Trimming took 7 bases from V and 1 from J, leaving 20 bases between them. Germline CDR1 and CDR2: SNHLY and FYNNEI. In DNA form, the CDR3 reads TGTGCCAGCACTGCAGAAAGGGACTGGGGATCCTACGAGCAGTACTTC. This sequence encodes CASTAERDWGSYEQYF.

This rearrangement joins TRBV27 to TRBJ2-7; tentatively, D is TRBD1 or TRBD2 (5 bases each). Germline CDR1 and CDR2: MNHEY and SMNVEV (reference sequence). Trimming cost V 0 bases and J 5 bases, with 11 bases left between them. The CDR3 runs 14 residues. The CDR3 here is CASSLSGLGDEQYF. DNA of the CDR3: TGTGCCAGCAGTTTATCGGGGTTGGGGGACGAGCAGTACTTC.

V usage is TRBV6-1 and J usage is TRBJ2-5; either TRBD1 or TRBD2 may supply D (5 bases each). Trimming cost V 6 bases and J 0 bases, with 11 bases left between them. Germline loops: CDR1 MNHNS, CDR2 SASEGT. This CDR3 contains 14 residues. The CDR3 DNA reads TGTGCCAGCAGGCCGGGACGGTACCAAGAGACCCAGTACTTC. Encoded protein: CASRPGRYQETQYF.

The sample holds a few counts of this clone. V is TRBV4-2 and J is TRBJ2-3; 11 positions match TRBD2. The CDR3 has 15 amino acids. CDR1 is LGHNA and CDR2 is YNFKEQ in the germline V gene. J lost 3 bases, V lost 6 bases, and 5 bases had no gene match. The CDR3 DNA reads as TGTGCCAGCAGTCGACTAGCGGGATCGACAGATACGCAGTATTTT. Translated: CASSRLAGSTDTQYF.

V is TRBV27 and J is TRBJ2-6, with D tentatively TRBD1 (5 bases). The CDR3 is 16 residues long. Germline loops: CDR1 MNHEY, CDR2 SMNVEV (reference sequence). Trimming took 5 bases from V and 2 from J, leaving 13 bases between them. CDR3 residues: CASSRTQGPGANVLTF. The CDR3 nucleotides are TGTGCCAGCAGTCGCACTCAGGGCCCTGGGGCCAACGTCCTGACTTTC.

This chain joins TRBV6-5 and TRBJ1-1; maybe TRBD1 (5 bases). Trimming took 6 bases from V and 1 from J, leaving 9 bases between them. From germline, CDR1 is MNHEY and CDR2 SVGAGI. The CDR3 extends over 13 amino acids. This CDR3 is CASSRASNTEAFF. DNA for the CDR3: TGTGCCAGCAGCAGGGCTTCGAACACTGAAGCTTTCTTT.

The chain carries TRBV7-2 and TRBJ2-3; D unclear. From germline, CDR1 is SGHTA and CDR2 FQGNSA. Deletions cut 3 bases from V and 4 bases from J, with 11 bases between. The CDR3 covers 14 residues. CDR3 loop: CASSFLNAPDTQYF. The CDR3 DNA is TGTGCCAGCAGCTTCCTGAATGCCCCAGATACGCAGTATTTT.

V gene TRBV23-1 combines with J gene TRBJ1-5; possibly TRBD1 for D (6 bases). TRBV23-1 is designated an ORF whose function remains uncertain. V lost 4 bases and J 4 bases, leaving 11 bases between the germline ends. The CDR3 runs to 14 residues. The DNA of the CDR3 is TGCGCCAGCAGTCCTAATACAGGGAATCAGCCCCAGCATTTT. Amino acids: CASSPNTGNQPQHF.

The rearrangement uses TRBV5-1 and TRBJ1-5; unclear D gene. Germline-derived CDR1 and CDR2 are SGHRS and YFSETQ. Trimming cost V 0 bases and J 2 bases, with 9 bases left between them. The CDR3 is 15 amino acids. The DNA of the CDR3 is TGCGCCAGCAGCTTGGAGGGTGGCGGCAATCAGCCCCAGCATTTT. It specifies CASSLEGGGNQPQHF.

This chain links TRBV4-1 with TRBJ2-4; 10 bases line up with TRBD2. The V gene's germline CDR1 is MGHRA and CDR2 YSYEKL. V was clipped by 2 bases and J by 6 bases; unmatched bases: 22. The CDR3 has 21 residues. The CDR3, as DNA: TGCGCCAGCAGCCAATACCTTCCTCCGGGACTAGCGTCCTTAACAGGAAACATTCAGTACTTC. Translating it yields CASSQYLPPGLASLTGNIQYF.

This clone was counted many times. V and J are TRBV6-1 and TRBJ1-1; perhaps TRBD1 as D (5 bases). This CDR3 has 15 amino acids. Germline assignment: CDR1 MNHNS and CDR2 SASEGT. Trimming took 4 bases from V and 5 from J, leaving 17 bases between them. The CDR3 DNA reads TGTGCCAGCAGTGCGAACCAGGGAAGAATGACTGAAGCTTTCTTT. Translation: CASSANQGRMTEAFF.

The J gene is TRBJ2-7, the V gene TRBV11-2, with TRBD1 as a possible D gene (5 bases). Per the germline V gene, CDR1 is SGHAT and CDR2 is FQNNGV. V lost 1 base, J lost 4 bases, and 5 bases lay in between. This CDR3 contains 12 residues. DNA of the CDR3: TGTGCCAGCAGCTTAGCAGGGTACGAGCAGTACTTC. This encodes CASSLAGYEQYF.

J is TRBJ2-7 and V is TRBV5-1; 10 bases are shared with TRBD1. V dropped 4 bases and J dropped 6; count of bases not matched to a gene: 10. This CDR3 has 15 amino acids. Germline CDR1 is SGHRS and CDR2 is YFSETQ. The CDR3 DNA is TGCGCCAGCAGCGGCGCGGGACAGGGGAAGTTCGAGCAGTACTTC. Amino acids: CASSGAGQGKFEQYF.

The CDR3 region is CASSLLDRTDTQYF. For the CDR3, the DNA is TGTGCCAGCAGCTTACTCGATCGGACAGATACGCAGTATTTT. This chain uses TRBV6-6 with TRBJ2-3; D unresolved. CDR3 length equals 14 residues. The V gene lost 6 bases and the J gene lost 3 bases, with 13 bases spanning the gap. Germline CDR1 is MNHNY and CDR2 is SVGAGI (reference sequence).

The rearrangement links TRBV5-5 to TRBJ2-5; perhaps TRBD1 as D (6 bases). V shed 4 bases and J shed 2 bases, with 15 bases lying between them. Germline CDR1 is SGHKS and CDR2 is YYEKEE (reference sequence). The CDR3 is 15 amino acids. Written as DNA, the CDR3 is TGTGCCAGCAGCCCGGGTGGACAGCCTCAAGAGACCCAGTACTTC. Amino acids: CASSPGGQPQETQYF.

The CDR3 DNA is TGTGCCAGCGAGAGGCCCTTATCGGGACTAGCGGGAGACGAGCAGTACTTC. It specifies CASERPLSGLAGDEQYF. The V and J genes are TRBV28 and TRBJ2-7; TRBD2 agrees at 14 bases. This CDR3 region has 17 residues. Germline CDR1 reads MDHEN; CDR2 reads SYDVKM. Unmatched junction bases numbered 14, after V lost 8 bases and J lost 5 bases.

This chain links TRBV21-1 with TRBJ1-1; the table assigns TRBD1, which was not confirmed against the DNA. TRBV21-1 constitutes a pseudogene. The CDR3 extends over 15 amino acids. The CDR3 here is CASSVRQGGRTEAFF. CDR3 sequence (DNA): TGTGCCAGCAGCGTTCGACAGGGGGGACGAACTGAAGCTTTCTTT.

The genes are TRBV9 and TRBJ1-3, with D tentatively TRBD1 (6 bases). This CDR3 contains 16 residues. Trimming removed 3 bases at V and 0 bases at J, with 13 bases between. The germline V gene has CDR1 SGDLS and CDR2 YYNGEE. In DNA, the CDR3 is TGTGCCAGCAGCGCCCGACAACAGGGCTCTGGAAACACCATATATTTT. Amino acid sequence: CASSARQQGSGNTIYF. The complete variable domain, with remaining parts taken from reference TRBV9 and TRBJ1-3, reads DSGVTQTPKHLITATGQRVTLRCSPRSGDLSVYWYQQSLDQGLQFLIQYYNGEERAKGNILERFSAQQFPDLHSELNLSSLELGDSALYFCASSARQQGSGNTIYFGEGSWLTVV.

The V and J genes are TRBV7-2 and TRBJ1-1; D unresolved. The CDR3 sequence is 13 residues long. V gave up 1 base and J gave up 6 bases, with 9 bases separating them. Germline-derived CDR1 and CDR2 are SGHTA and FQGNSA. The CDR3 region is CASSLGRAPEAFF. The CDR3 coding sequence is TGTGCCAGCAGCTTAGGGAGGGCCCCTGAAGCTTTCTTT.

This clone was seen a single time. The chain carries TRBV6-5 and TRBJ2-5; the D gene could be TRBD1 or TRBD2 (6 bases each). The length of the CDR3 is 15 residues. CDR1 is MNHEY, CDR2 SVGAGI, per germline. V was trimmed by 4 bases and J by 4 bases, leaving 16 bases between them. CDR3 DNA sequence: TGTGCCAGCAGTTTGGCAGCGGAGGGGGGAGAGACCCAGTACTTC. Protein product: CASSLAAEGGETQYF.

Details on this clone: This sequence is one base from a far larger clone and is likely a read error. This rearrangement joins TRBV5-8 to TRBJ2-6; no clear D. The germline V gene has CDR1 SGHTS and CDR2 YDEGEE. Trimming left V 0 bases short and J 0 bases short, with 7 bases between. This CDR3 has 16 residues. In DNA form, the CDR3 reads TGTGCCAGCAGCTTGGATAGCCCCTCTGGGGCCAACGTCCTGACTTTC. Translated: CASSLDSPSGANVLTF.

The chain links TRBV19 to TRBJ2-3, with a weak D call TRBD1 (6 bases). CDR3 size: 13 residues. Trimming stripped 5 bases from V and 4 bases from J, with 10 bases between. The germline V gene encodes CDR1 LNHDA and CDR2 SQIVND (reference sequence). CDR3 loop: CASSLGHPDTQYF. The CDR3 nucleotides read TGTGCCAGTAGTCTGGGACATCCAGATACGCAGTATTTT.

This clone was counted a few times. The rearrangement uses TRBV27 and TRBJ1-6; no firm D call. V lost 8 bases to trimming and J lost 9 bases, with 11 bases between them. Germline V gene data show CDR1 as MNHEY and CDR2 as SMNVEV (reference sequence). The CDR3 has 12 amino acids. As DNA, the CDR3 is TGTGCCAGCGCCCGACGAAGTTCACCCCTCCACTTT. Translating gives CASARRSSPLHF.

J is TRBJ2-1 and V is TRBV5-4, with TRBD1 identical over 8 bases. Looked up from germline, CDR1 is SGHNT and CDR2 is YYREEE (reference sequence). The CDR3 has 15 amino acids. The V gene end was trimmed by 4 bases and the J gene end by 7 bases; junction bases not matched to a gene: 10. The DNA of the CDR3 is TGTGCCAGCAGCGACGCCCGGACAGGGTATAATGAGCAGTTCTTC. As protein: CASSDARTGYNEQFF.

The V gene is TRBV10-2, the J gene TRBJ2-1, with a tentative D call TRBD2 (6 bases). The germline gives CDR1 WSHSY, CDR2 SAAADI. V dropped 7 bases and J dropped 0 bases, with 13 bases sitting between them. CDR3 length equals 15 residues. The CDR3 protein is CASNVGTPSYNEQFF. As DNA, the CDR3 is TGCGCCAGCAATGTAGGGACTCCCTCCTACAATGAGCAGTTCTTC.

The CDR3 nucleotides read TGTGCCAGCAGCCTGACAGGGTTCCGATACAATGAGCAGTTCTTC. It is translated as CASSLTGFRYNEQFF. This chain uses TRBV7-9 with TRBJ2-1, with 7 bases aligning to TRBD1. From germline, CDR1 is SEHNR and CDR2 FQNEAQ (reference sequence). Unmatched junction bases numbered 8, after V lost 5 bases and J lost 4 bases. The CDR3 extends over 15 amino acids.

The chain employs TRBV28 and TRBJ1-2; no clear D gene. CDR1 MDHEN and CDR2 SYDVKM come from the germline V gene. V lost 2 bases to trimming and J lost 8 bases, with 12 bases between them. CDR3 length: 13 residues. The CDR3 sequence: CASSLDRVRGYTF. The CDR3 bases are TGTGCCAGCAGTTTAGACCGGGTCCGCGGCTACACCTTC.

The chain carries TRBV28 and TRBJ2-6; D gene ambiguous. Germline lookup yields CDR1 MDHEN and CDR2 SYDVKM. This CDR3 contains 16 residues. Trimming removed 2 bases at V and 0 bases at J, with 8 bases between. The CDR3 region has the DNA TGTGCCAGCAGTTTACAGCATAGCTCTGGGGCCAACGTCCTGACTTTC. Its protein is CASSLQHSSGANVLTF.

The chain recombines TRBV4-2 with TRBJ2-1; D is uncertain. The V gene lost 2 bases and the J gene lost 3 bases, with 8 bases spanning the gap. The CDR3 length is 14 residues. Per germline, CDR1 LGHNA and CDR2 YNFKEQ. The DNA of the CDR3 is TGTGCCAGCAGCCAAATGGCAAACTACAATGAGCAGTTCTTC. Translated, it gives CASSQMANYNEQFF.

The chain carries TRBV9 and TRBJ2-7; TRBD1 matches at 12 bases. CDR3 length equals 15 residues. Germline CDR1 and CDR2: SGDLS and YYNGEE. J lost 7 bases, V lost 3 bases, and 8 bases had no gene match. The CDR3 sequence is CASSAGTGGAEEQYF. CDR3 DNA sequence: TGTGCCAGCAGCGCCGGGACAGGGGGCGCGGAAGAGCAGTACTTC.

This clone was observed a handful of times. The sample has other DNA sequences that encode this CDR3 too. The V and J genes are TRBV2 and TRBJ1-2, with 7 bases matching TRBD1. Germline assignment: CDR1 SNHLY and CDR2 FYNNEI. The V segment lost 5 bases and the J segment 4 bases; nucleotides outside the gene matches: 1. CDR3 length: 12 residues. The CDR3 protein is CASSRDSYGYTF. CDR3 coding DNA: TGTGCCAGCAGTAGGGACAGCTATGGCTACACCTTC.

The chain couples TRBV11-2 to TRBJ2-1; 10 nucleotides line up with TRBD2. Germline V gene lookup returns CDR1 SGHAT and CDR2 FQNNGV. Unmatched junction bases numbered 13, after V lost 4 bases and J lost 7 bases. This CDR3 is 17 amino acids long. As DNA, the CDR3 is TGTGCCAGCAGCTCCCCCAATCTAGCGGGAGTTGGGAATGAGCAGTTCTTC. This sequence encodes CASSSPNLAGVGNEQFF.